The clone carrying this T cell receptor beta chain was seen more than once but under ten times. The data belong to a study of shared clonotypes between healthy human individuals. Ten immunoSEQ deep assay plates were used to sequence the DNA of unsorted PBMCs. The table came from immunoSEQ multiplex PCR; TCRdb's copy has only in-frame clones and leaves some out. The sample lists 450,000 to 500,000 clones; over 60% were seen once. The V and J ends lost 2 bases and 12 bases, in that order; junction bases with no gene match: 10. CDR1 and CDR2 (germline): SGHAT, FQNNGV. This CDR3 region has 14 residues. This receptor was taken from a woman in her thirties or forties in good health. Some clones in this sample may be carry-over from other donors' samples. The sequencing input was PBMCs. This chain uses TRBV11-2 with TRBJ2-7; TRBD2 matches at 10 bases. The CDR3 reads CASSLLAGAPDRYF. The CDR3 nucleotides read TGTGCCAGCAGCTTACTAGCGGGAGCCCCCGATCGGTACTTC.